Below, 32 T cell receptor beta chains from the same sample are listed, as sequenced in a study of glioma-infiltrating T cells. Using RNA template, CDR3s of TCR alpha and beta were amplified with iRepertoire arm-PCR. TCRdb used MiXCR to reprocess the multiplex PCR reads, holding one entry per CDR3 protein. Of roughly 350,000 distinct CDR3 sequences listed, about two fifths are singletons. The sequenced material came from glioma tissue, nonneoplastic brain tissue, or PBMCs (not recorded which). The receptors come from a human donor with low-grade glioma or glioblastoma, undergoing nonglioma brain surgery, or in good health (not recorded which).

This clonotype was seen repeatedly, ten times or more. The CDR3 protein is CASSPSPYEQYF. In nucleotides, the CDR3 is TGTGCCAGCAGTCCCTCCCCCTACGAGCAGTACTTC. The rearrangement uses TRBV27 and TRBJ2-7, with D uncertain. This CDR3 spans 12 amino acids. CDR1 and CDR2 (germline): MNHEY, SMNVEV (reference sequence). Trimming left V 5 bases short and J 2 bases short, with 7 bases between.

This rearrangement joins TRBV12-3 or TRBV12-4 to TRBJ2-1, with 16 bases that match TRBD2. Trimming cost V 4 bases and J 0 bases; bases outside gene matches: 6. The CDR3 is made up of 19 amino acids. CDR3 in amino acids: CASSSLGLAGGSSYNEQFF. DNA for the CDR3: TGTGCCAGCAGTTCCTTGGGACTAGCGGGAGGGAGCTCCTACAATGAGCAGTTCTTC.

To note about this clonotype: The junction departs from germline at one end; a sequencing error may be responsible. The V and J genes are TRBV6-6 and TRBJ1-5; D is undetermined. The germline gives CDR1 MNHNY, CDR2 SVGAGI (reference sequence). The CDR3 loop spans 15 amino acids. The CDR3, as DNA: TGTGCCAGCATCTGGAACCTCTATAGCAATAAGCCCCAGCATTTT. Translation gives CASIWNLYSNKPQHF.

The DNA of the CDR3 is TGCGCCAGCAGCCAAGTAGCGGGTAAGAGCTCCTACAATGAGCAGTTCTTC. It is translated as CASSQVAGKSSYNEQFF. The chain couples TRBV4-1 to TRBJ2-1, with 7 bases that match TRBD2. The junction had 6 bases not matched to a gene; V was cut back by 1 base and J by 0 bases. CDR1 and CDR2 from the germline V gene are MGHRA and YSYEKL. This CDR3 comprises 17 residues.

The chain couples TRBV28 to TRBJ2-1; D ambiguous. The V gene's germline CDR1 is MDHEN and CDR2 SYDVKM. This CDR3 spans 12 amino acids. With 7 bases removed from V and 6 bases from J, the gap between germline ends came to 10 bases. The DNA of the CDR3 is TGTGCCAGCATCTTAGGGCTCAATGAGCAGTTCTTC. Translation: CASILGLNEQFF.

Note on this clonotype: This sequence may be a read error, since a much larger clone differs from it by one base. The CDR3 is CSVVQSNYGYTF. CDR3 nucleotides: TGCAGTGTCGTACAGTCTAACTATGGCTACACCTTC. The chain recombines TRBV20-1 with TRBJ1-2; no clear D gene. The CDR3 totals 12 residues. Germline CDR1 DFQATT, CDR2 SNEGSKA (reference sequence). The germline V and J ends were trimmed by 7 bases and 0 bases, with 9 bases remaining between them.

Points on this clonotype: Compared with germline, one end of the junction differs, possibly owing to a read error. V and J are TRBV2 and TRBJ1-6; 7 nucleotides align to TRBD1. Germline V gene lookup returns CDR1 SNHLY and CDR2 FYNNEI. The CDR3 runs to 13 residues. As DNA, the CDR3 is TGTGCCAGCAGTGAATACAGGGGCTCACCCTTCCACTTT. Encoded protein: CASSEYRGSPFHF.

In its sample, this clonotype was seen a few times. This chain connects TRBV19 to TRBJ2-5, with D tentatively TRBD2 (5 bases). The germline gives CDR1 LNHDA, CDR2 SQIVND (reference sequence). Trimming cost V 5 bases and J 1 base, with 11 bases left between them. CDR3 length: 14 amino acids. The CDR3 DNA is TGTGCCAGTAGTGAGTATGGGAGCCAAGAGACCCAGTACTTC. It translates to CASSEYGSQETQYF.

Of note for this clonotype: A read error is possible here, since a much larger clone lies one base away. V is TRBV6-5 and J is TRBJ2-7; TRBD1 or TRBD2 may be the D gene (5 bases each). Germline CDR1 is MNHEY and CDR2 is SVGAGI. CDR3 length equals 16 residues. CDR3 in amino acids: CASGYSGQAYTYEQYF. The CDR3 DNA is TGTGCCAGCGGTTACTCGGGGCAGGCCTATACCTACGAGCAGTACTTC.

This clonotype was found many times. The chain recombines TRBV27 with TRBJ1-6; D is uncertain. The CDR3 runs 13 residues. Germline CDR1 MNHEY, CDR2 SMNVEV (reference sequence). V was clipped by 6 bases and J by 4 bases, with 7 bases between them. The CDR3 DNA reads TGTGCCAGCAGAGAGGGTTATAATTCACCCCTCCACTTT. This encodes CASREGYNSPLHF.

This clonotype showed up just a few times. The V gene is TRBV7-3, the J gene TRBJ2-1; 14 nucleotides agree with TRBD2. V was pared by 5 bases and J by 0 bases, with 9 bases of the junction left unmatched. The CDR3 is 19 residues long. CDR1 is SGHTA, CDR2 FQGTGA, per germline. Here the CDR3 reads CASSPPGLAGASSYNEQFF. For the CDR3, the DNA is TGTGCCAGCAGCCCACCGGGACTAGCGGGGGCCAGCTCCTACAATGAGCAGTTCTTC.

This clonotype was detected many times. This chain joins TRBV27 and TRBJ2-5; 8 nucleotides line up with TRBD1. Per the germline V gene, CDR1 is MNHEY and CDR2 is SMNVEV (reference sequence). Trimming took 3 bases from V and 3 from J; bases not matched to a gene: 3. The CDR3 extends over 14 amino acids. The CDR3 region has the DNA TGTGCCAGCAGTTTTTTGACAGGGGAAGAGACCCAGTACTTC. It yields the protein CASSFLTGEETQYF.

This clonotype was seen at least ten times. The rearrangement joins TRBV15 to TRBJ2-1; D ambiguous. V was pared by 6 bases and J by 6 bases, with 9 bases between. CDR3 length: 12 residues. Germline V CDR1 and CDR2: LNHNV, YYDKDF (reference sequence). The CDR3 reads CATSIAANEQFF. In DNA, the CDR3 is TGTGCCACCAGTATTGCTGCCAATGAGCAGTTCTTC.

This clonotype was observed many times. The chain links TRBV20-1 to TRBJ2-1; the D is unclear. Germline V gene sequence: CDR1 DFQATT, CDR2 SNEGSKA (reference sequence). V was trimmed by 3 bases and J by 0 bases, leaving 12 bases between them. The CDR3 is 15 residues long. CDR3 DNA sequence: TGCAGTGCTAGGGGTAGACCCAGCTCCTACAATGAGCAGTTCTTC. Protein sequence: CSARGRPSSYNEQFF.

The table lists this clonotype with a few counts. The genes are TRBV6-2 or TRBV6-3 and TRBJ2-7, with 7 nucleotides matching TRBD2. CDR1 is MNHEY and CDR2 is SVGEGT in the germline V gene. V lost 4 bases, J lost 2 bases, and 8 bases stayed unmatched. The CDR3 totals 15 residues. The CDR3 sequence: CASSSHGGSAYEQYF. CDR3 coding DNA: TGTGCCAGCAGTTCACATGGCGGGAGTGCCTACGAGCAGTACTTC.

The chain couples TRBV2 to TRBJ2-3; tentatively, D is TRBD2 (6 bases). With 7 bases removed from V and 6 bases from J, the gap between germline ends came to 14 bases. CDR1 SNHLY and CDR2 FYNNEI come from the germline V gene. CDR3 length: 13 residues. Here the CDR3 DNA reads TGTGCCAGCACTGGGGGGTCCGGCGATACGCAGTATTTT. Protein product: CASTGGSGDTQYF.

The chain links TRBV10-2 to TRBJ2-1; D gene uncertain. V gave up 3 bases and J gave up 0 bases, with 6 bases separating them. Germline-derived CDR1 and CDR2 are WSHSY and SAAADI. The CDR3 is 14 residues long. CDR3: CASSDWSSYNEQFF. The CDR3 bases are TGCGCCAGCAGTGATTGGAGCTCCTACAATGAGCAGTTCTTC.

This clonotype was counted at least ten times. The chain couples TRBV6-2 or TRBV6-3 to TRBJ1-5; D gene unclear. V was trimmed by 0 bases and J by 5 bases, leaving 8 bases between them. Germline lookup yields CDR1 MNHEY and CDR2 SVGEGT. This CDR3 has 14 amino acids. CDR3 residues: CASSYSAGYQPQHF. The CDR3 nucleotides read TGTGCCAGCAGTTACTCGGCGGGTTATCAGCCCCAGCATTTT.

Comments on this clonotype: A read error is possible here, since a much larger clone lies one base away. This rearrangement joins TRBV25-1 to TRBJ2-3; possibly TRBD2 for D (6 bases). The CDR3 is made up of 15 amino acids. Germline values: CDR1 MGHDK, CDR2 SYGVNS. Between the trimmed V and J ends, which lost 5 bases and 4 bases, there was a span of 16 bases. CDR3 region: CASSPGGCGADTQYF. In DNA form, the CDR3 reads TGTGCCAGCAGTCCTGGGGGGTGCGGAGCAGATACGCAGTATTTT.

This clonotype was observed at least ten times. CDR3 in amino acids: CASIGASAPYEQYF. The DNA for the CDR3 is TGTGCCAGCATCGGGGCTAGCGCGCCTTACGAGCAGTACTTC. J is TRBJ2-7 and V is TRBV6-1; D may be TRBD2 (6 bases). Between the trimmed V and J ends, which lost 7 bases and 4 bases, there was a span of 17 bases. Germline loops: CDR1 MNHNS, CDR2 SASEGT. The CDR3 has 14 residues.

This clonotype came up once. This sequence joins TRBV27 and TRBJ2-7; D perhaps matches TRBD2 (5 bases). In germline, CDR1 is MNHEY, CDR2 SMNVEV (reference sequence). Trimming took off 4 bases at V and 6 bases at J, with 19 bases between the two ends. CDR3 length equals 15 residues. The CDR3 DNA reads TGTGCCAGCAGTTCGATGGACTGGGCTGGAGGCGAGCAGTACTTC. Amino acids: CASSSMDWAGGEQYF.

This clonotype came up a few times. The rearrangement joins TRBV20-1 to TRBJ2-3, with 11 bases that match TRBD2. This CDR3 region has 17 residues. The trim removed 4 bases at V and 4 bases at J, leaving 13 bases unmatched. CDR1 is DFQATT, CDR2 SNEGSKA, per germline (reference sequence). CDR3 sequence: CSATAALAGDSSDTQYF. DNA of the CDR3: TGCAGTGCTACCGCGGCACTAGCGGGAGACTCTTCAGATACGCAGTATTTT.

The rearrangement joins TRBV10-3 to TRBJ2-1, with D tentatively TRBD2 (7 bases). Germline CDR1 is ENHRY and CDR2 is SYGVKD. This CDR3 region has 15 residues. The V gene lost 6 bases and the J gene lost 0 bases, with 12 bases spanning the gap. In DNA form, the CDR3 reads TGTGCCATCAGACAGGGACTAAGCTCCTACAATGAGCAGTTCTTC. Residues: CAIRQGLSSYNEQFF.

The chain uses TRBV19 and TRBJ2-1; possibly TRBD2 for D (6 bases). The V and J ends lost 8 bases and 0 bases respectively, with 14 bases between them. Per the germline V gene, CDR1 is LNHDA and CDR2 is SQIVND (reference sequence). The CDR3 consists of 15 residues. CDR3 in DNA: TGTGCCAGTTCGTGGGGGGAGAGCTCCTACAATGAGCAGTTCTTC. The encoded protein is CASSWGESSYNEQFF.

This clonotype was detected ten times or more. This chain links TRBV27 with TRBJ1-2; 9 nucleotides align to TRBD1. There are 15 residues in the CDR3. Trimming at V came to 5 bases and at J to 8 bases, leaving 12 bases not matched to a gene. Germline lookup yields CDR1 MNHEY and CDR2 SMNVEV (reference sequence). The CDR3 DNA sequence: TGTGCCAGCAGTACCTGGACAGGGGATCCGGTAGGCTACACCTTC. Amino acid sequence: CASSTWTGDPVGYTF.

V is TRBV15 and J is TRBJ2-7, with no clear D. CDR1 is LNHNV, CDR2 YYDKDF, per germline (reference sequence). The CDR3 is 13 amino acids. V lost 6 bases and J lost 2, with 11 bases in between. The CDR3 coding sequence is TGTGCCACCAGTATCGGCACGACCTACGAGCAGTACTTC. Its translation is CATSIGTTYEQYF.

This clonotype was found a few times. The chain is built from TRBV7-9 and TRBJ2-1; no definite D call. V shed 2 bases and J shed 0 bases, with 8 bases lying between them. CDR1 SEHNR and CDR2 FQNEAQ come from the germline V gene (reference sequence). The CDR3 consists of 15 residues. The CDR3 loop reads CASSLRTVSYNEQFF. CDR3 nucleotide sequence: TGTGCCAGCAGCTTACGCACAGTCTCCTACAATGAGCAGTTCTTC. The entire variable domain, with the rest obtained from reference TRBV7-9 and TRBJ2-1, is as follows: DTGVSQNPRHKITKRGQNVTFRCDPISEHNRLYWYRQTLGQGPEFLTYFQNEAQLEKSRLLSDRFSAERPKGSFSTLEIQRTEQGDSAMYLCASSLRTVSYNEQFFGPGTRLTVL.

The table lists this clonotype with many counts. This chain joins TRBV27 and TRBJ1-5; D perhaps matches TRBD1 (5 bases). The V and J ends lost 3 bases and 6 bases respectively, with 9 bases between them. The CDR3 is 13 amino acids. The germline V gene encodes CDR1 MNHEY and CDR2 SMNVEV (reference sequence). This chain's CDR3 is CASSFGGSQPQHF. The DNA for the CDR3 is TGTGCCAGCAGTTTCGGGGGGAGTCAGCCCCAGCATTTT.

V gene TRBV18 combines with J gene TRBJ2-1; 9 bases line up with TRBD1. The CDR3 contains 15 residues. The germline V gene has CDR1 KGHSH and CDR2 LQKENI. V was clipped by 3 bases and J by 6 bases; unmatched bases: 6. CDR3 residues: CASSPGQGSFNEQFF. The CDR3 nucleotides are TGTGCCAGCTCACCGGGACAGGGTAGTTTCAATGAGCAGTTCTTC.

This clonotype turned up a few times. A much more abundant neighbour one base away suggests this may be a read error. The chain uses TRBV28 and TRBJ1-3; D unclear. This CDR3 spans 10 amino acids. Germline V gene sequence: CDR1 MDHEN, CDR2 SYDVKM. The CDR3 bases are TGTGCCAGCAGTGGAGACACCATATATTTT. It is translated as CASSGDTIYF.

This clonotype was observed many times. The rearrangement uses TRBV6-1 and TRBJ2-1; D ambiguous. Trimming removed 6 bases at V and 4 bases at J, with 4 bases between. The germline gives CDR1 MNHNS, CDR2 SASEGT. CDR3 length: 11 amino acids. The CDR3 nucleotides are TGTGCCAGCAGCGTATACAATGAGCAGTTCTTC. Protein: CASSVYNEQFF.

This clonotype was seen only a few times. The gene calls are TRBV24-1 and TRBJ2-1, with TRBD2 identical over 7 bases. The V segment lost 0 bases and the J segment 3 bases; nucleotides outside the gene matches: 4. Germline CDR1 reads KGHDR; CDR2 reads SFDVKD. The CDR3 loop spans 16 amino acids. CDR3: CATSDLLADNYNEQFF. The CDR3 region has the DNA TGTGCCACCAGTGATTTGCTAGCGGACAACTACAATGAGCAGTTCTTC.